This TCR beta chain comes out of a study of blood T cell repertoires in COVID-19. Across the whole study: COVID-19 samples, acute and convalescent, were from the United States, Italy and Spain. Sample material is recorded as cDNA or gDNA derived from T cells, B-cell-depleted T cells, or PBMCs.

Original processing methods: Amplification of reference gene primers was used by the study to estimate nucleated cell counts. The repertoire was sequenced with immunoSEQ multiplex PCR; TCRdb's copy has only in-frame clones and lacks some. D and trimming were read from the DNA, whereas the V and J calls and clone size are those reported in that table. The sample lists about 220,000 clones; 80% were seen once. V was shortened by 6 bases and J by 12 bases, with 20 bases between the two germline ends. From germline, CDR1 is WSHSY and CDR2 SAAADI. The CDR3 spans 13 residues. The receptor comes from a human donor in a cohort sampled during active COVID-19. Material for sequencing was peripheral blood. This rearrangement joins TRBV10-2 to TRBJ1-1; a possible D gene is TRBD1 (5 bases). In nucleotides, the CDR3 is TGCGCCAGCAGCCTCGGACTTGGAGGGGATCCTTTCTTT. Residues: CASSLGLGGDPFF.